This TCR beta chain was sequenced in a study of shared clonotypes between healthy human individuals. Findings and caveats of the study: A small donor pool kept down the genetic and exposure-history diversity that was represented. The generation probabilities recorded for non-shared clonotypes fell below those of clonotypes shared by all four donors. Inspection by rarefaction showed sorted-subset sequencing to be incomplete despite large depth.

Clones were sequenced by immunoSEQ multiplex PCR, and TCRdb holds only the in-frame ones, with some missing. The sample consists of approximately 2,000,000 clones, roughly 95% of them appearing once. Naivety among CD8 cells was defined by CD45RO negativity and positive CCR7 selection, thereby excluding terminally differentiated effector memory CD45RA+ cells. About this clone itself: Antigen unknown.

The source material was naive CD8+ T cells from PBMCs. The TCR originated in a man aged 18 to 35 in good health. Some clones in this sample may be carry-over from other donors' samples.

The CDR3: CASSPRVAGANEQFF. The DNA for the CDR3 is TGTGCCAGCAGCCCCCGGGTAGCGGGAGCCAATGAGCAGTTCTTC. The chain uses TRBV14 and TRBJ2-1, with 9 bases aligning to TRBD2. The CDR3 length is 15 residues. Germline V lookup: CDR1 SGHDN, CDR2 FVKESK. V lost 4 bases and J lost 6; bases outside the gene matches: 7.